The rows below give T cell receptor beta chains drawn from one sample of a study of CD4 T cells in relation to SARS-CoV-2 and coronaviruses. These receptors have no known antigen. Produced via immunoSEQ multiplex PCR; TCRdb's table is partial and in-frame only. The sample has tens of thousands of clones; around 72% are singletons. The specimen sequenced was CD4+ T cells from PBMCs, cultured in vitro. These receptors came from a human donor in good health. Both conserved end residues are part of each CDR3. The order of the fields is J gene, V gene, D gene, CDR3 length, clone size, CDR3 DNA, CDR3 protein. D genes are given only for firm matches. Only part of the rows carry a size: once, few, many, or a class if the clone is expanded.

J gene: TRBJ2-3
V gene: TRBV12-5
D gene: NA
CDR3 length: 13
clone size: NA
CDR3 DNA: TGTGCTAGTGCCCTGACTAGAGTAGATACGCAGTATTTT
CDR3 protein: CASALTRVDTQYF

J gene: TRBJ2-5
V gene: TRBV7-9
D gene: TRBD2
CDR3 length: 15
clone size: NA
CDR3 DNA: TGTGCCAGCAGCTTAGCGTTACTAGCGGAAGAGACCCAGTACTTC
CDR3 protein: CASSLALLAEETQYF

J gene: TRBJ1-2
V gene: TRBV4-3
D gene: TRBD1
CDR3 length: 13
clone size: few
CDR3 DNA: TGCGCCAGCAGCCAAGCAGGGGGCTTTGGCTACACCTTC
CDR3 protein: CASSQAGGFGYTF

J gene: TRBJ2-2
V gene: TRBV5-4
D gene: NA
CDR3 length: 15
clone size: NA
CDR3 DNA: TGTGCCAGCAGCCGGAGGGACACTAACACCGGGGAGCTGTTTTTT
CDR3 protein: CASSRRDTNTGELFF

J gene: TRBJ1-2
V gene: TRBV28
D gene: TRBD1
CDR3 length: 14
clone size: NA
CDR3 DNA: TGTGCCAGCAGTTCCCGGGACAGGATCTATGGCTACACCTTC
CDR3 protein: CASSSRDRIYGYTF

J gene: TRBJ1-2
V gene: TRBV20-1
D gene: NA
CDR3 length: 11
clone size: NA
CDR3 DNA: TGCAGTGCATGGGGGATCAATGGCTACACCTTC
CDR3 protein: CSAWGINGYTF

J gene: TRBJ1-4
V gene: TRBV5-4
D gene: NA
CDR3 length: 13
clone size: NA
CDR3 DNA: TGTGCCAGCAAACGGGACACGGATGAAAAACTGTTTTTT
CDR3 protein: CASKRDTDEKLFF

J gene: TRBJ1-6
V gene: TRBV6-1
D gene: NA
CDR3 length: 17
clone size: NA
CDR3 DNA: TGTGCCAGCAGTGATGTACTCAGGAAAGGGAAGTACTCACCCCTCCACTTT
CDR3 protein: CASSDVLRKGKYSPLHF

J gene: TRBJ1-4
V gene: TRBV3-1/TRBV3-2
D gene: NA
CDR3 length: 16
clone size: NA
CDR3 DNA: TGTGCCAGCAGCCAAAGAGGTGGCAGGTCTGATGAAAAACTGTTTTTT
CDR3 protein: CASSQRGGRSDEKLFF

J gene: TRBJ2-5
V gene: TRBV6-5
D gene: TRBD1
CDR3 length: 15
clone size: NA
CDR3 DNA: TGTGCCAGCAGTTTTCGGACAGGGGGCTATGAGACCCAGTACTTC
CDR3 protein: CASSFRTGGYETQYF

J gene: TRBJ1-2
V gene: TRBV6-5
D gene: TRBD1
CDR3 length: 15
clone size: NA
CDR3 DNA: TGTGCCAGCCGACCGCCGACAGGGCGTCAGGAGGGCTACACCTTC
CDR3 protein: CASRPPTGRQEGYTF

J gene: TRBJ2-5
V gene: TRBV18
D gene: NA
CDR3 length: 15
clone size: NA
CDR3 DNA: TGTGCCAGCTCACCATCTCTCACAGACCAAGAGACCCAGTACTTC
CDR3 protein: CASSPSLTDQETQYF